This entry lists 14 T cell receptor beta chains sequenced from one sample in a study of T-cell memory formation after mild COVID-19. A single record per CDR3 protein comes from TCRdb applying MiXCR to the 5' RACE reads. Among a few hundred thousand distinct CDR3 sequences listed, roughly 15% were seen once. Sequencing was carried out using PBMCs or a T cell subset sorted from them (not recorded which). The receptor source for this set is a man between 18 and 35 years old who had mild COVID-19 (a few samples of this study predate the infection). Cell type and time point are not known.

The chain combines TRBV9 with TRBJ1-1; no firm D call. In germline, CDR1 is SGDLS, CDR2 YYNGEE. Trimming took off 0 bases at V and 4 bases at J, with 7 bases between the two ends. The CDR3 covers 13 residues. Here the CDR3 reads CASSVAGFTEAFF. The CDR3 region has the DNA TGTGCCAGCAGCGTAGCGGGTTTCACTGAAGCTTTCTTT.

This clonotype was seen more than once but under ten times. The chain couples TRBV5-6 to TRBJ1-4, with 7 bases fitting TRBD1. The germline V gene has CDR1 SGHDT and CDR2 YYEEEE. V was clipped by 0 bases and J by 2 bases; unmatched bases: 4. This CDR3 spans 16 amino acids. The CDR3 region has the DNA TGTGCCAGCAGCTTGGCAGGGACAGCCACTAATGAAAAACTGTTTTTT. Encoded protein: CASSLAGTATNEKLFF.

The chain links TRBV11-2 to TRBJ2-5; D possibly corresponds to TRBD2 (5 bases). The CDR3 covers 15 residues. V gave up 4 bases and J gave up 5 bases, with 17 bases separating them. Germline assignment: CDR1 SGHAT and CDR2 FQNNGV. This CDR3 reads CASSSGLLGDETQYF. In nucleotides, the CDR3 is TGTGCCAGCAGCTCCGGACTTCTGGGCGACGAGACCCAGTACTTC.

This sequence joins TRBV5-6 and TRBJ2-1; 10 positions agree with TRBD1. This CDR3 contains 13 residues. CDR1 is SGHDT and CDR2 is YYEEEE in the germline V gene. V was pared by 3 bases and J by 15 bases, with 9 bases of the junction left unmatched. Here the CDR3 DNA reads TGTGCCAGCAGCTATGGGGGACAGGGGTATCGGTTCTTC. As protein: CASSYGGQGYRFF.

The V call is TRBV7-2, the J call TRBJ1-4, with TRBD1 matching over 10 bases. In germline, CDR1 is SGHTA, CDR2 FQGNSA. This CDR3 is 15 amino acids long. With 4 bases clipped from V and 5 bases from J, the junction kept 4 bases outside the gene matches. The CDR3 is CASSSRQGANEKLFF. For the CDR3, the DNA is TGTGCCAGCAGCTCCCGACAGGGGGCGAATGAAAAACTGTTTTTT.

This clonotype has a count of ten or more. V is TRBV5-1 and J is TRBJ1-1, with 7 bases matching TRBD1. V was pared by 7 bases and J by 3 bases, with 6 bases of the junction left unmatched. Germline V gene lookup returns CDR1 SGHRS and CDR2 YFSETQ. The CDR3 is made up of 13 amino acids. CDR3 loop: CASRTQGDTEAFF. The CDR3 DNA is TGCGCCAGCCGAACCCAGGGGGACACTGAAGCTTTCTTT. The variable domain in full, completed from reference TRBV5-1 and TRBJ1-1, reads KAGVTQTPRYLIKTRGQQVTLSCSPISGHRSVSWYQQTPGQGLQFLFEYFSETQRNKGNFPGRFSGRQFSNSRSEMNVSTLELGDSALYLCASRTQGDTEAFFGQGTRLTVV.

The chain uses TRBV12-3 or TRBV12-4 and TRBJ2-3; 9 positions match TRBD2. The CDR3 sequence is 13 residues long. Losses at the gene ends were 7 bases for V and 3 bases for J; bases not matched to a gene: 2. CDR3 in DNA: TGTGCCAGCAATCTAGCGGGGACAGATACGCAGTATTTT. The encoded protein is CASNLAGTDTQYF.

The sample holds a few counts of this clonotype. The rearrangement links TRBV2 to TRBJ1-6; D is undetermined. This CDR3 has 14 amino acids. V was clipped by 1 base and J by 9 bases, with 10 bases between them. Germline CDR1 SNHLY, CDR2 FYNNEI. The CDR3 region has the DNA TGTGCCAGCAGTGAAGGAGATTTGGCTTCACCCCTCCACTTT. As protein: CASSEGDLASPLHF.

This chain links TRBV20-1 with TRBJ2-3; 9 bases are shared with TRBD2. The ends lost 7 bases at V and 3 bases at J; junction bases unmatched: 11. Germline V CDR1 and CDR2: DFQATT, SNEGSKA (reference sequence). The CDR3 is 15 amino acids. CDR3 amino acids: CSVPRRLAGTDTQYF. The CDR3 DNA sequence: TGCAGTGTCCCTCGCCGTCTAGCGGGGACAGATACGCAGTATTTT.

V and J are TRBV11-2 and TRBJ2-2, with no clear D. This CDR3 is built from 12 residues. Trimming cost V 5 bases and J 7 bases, with 8 bases left between them. Germline lookup yields CDR1 SGHAT and CDR2 FQNNGV. This CDR3 is CASSQTIGELFF. Here the CDR3 DNA reads TGTGCCAGCAGCCAAACCATCGGGGAGCTGTTTTTT.

The chain recombines TRBV7-2 with TRBJ2-3; 9 nucleotides line up with TRBD2. After removal of 1 base from V and 2 bases from J, the junction contained 4 bases not matched to a gene. Germline lookup yields CDR1 SGHTA and CDR2 FQGNSA. The CDR3 is made up of 16 amino acids. This CDR3 reads CASSLVGGGDTDTQYF. The CDR3 nucleotides read TGTGCCAGCAGCTTAGTAGGCGGGGGGGACACAGATACGCAGTATTTT. The full variable domain, with the rest looked up from reference TRBV7-2 and TRBJ2-3, is GAGVSQSPSNKVTEKGKDVELRCDPISGHTALYWYRQSLGQGLEFLIYFQGNSAPDKSGLPSDRFSAERTGGSVSTLTIQRTQQEDSAVYLCASSLVGGGDTDTQYFGPGTRLTVL.

By proportion, this clonotype is medium-sized. The chain recombines TRBV6-6 with TRBJ2-5; D is perhaps TRBD2 (5 bases). The CDR3 has 15 amino acids. The germline gives CDR1 MNHNY, CDR2 SVGAGI (reference sequence). V shed 2 bases and J shed 2 bases, with 12 bases lying between them. CDR3 residues: CASSYLRTVQETQYF. The DNA for the CDR3 is TGTGCCAGCAGTTACCTCCGGACTGTACAAGAGACCCAGTACTTC.

The chain recombines TRBV7-2 with TRBJ1-6, with 7 bases matching TRBD1. V shed 8 bases and J 10 bases; nucleotides not matched to a gene: 8. Germline V lookup: CDR1 SGHTA, CDR2 FQGNSA. The CDR3 spans 13 residues. DNA of the CDR3: TGTGCCAGCGGCAGACAGGGAAACTCACCCCTCCACTTT. This sequence encodes CASGRQGNSPLHF. Filled out from reference TRBV7-2 and TRBJ1-6, the complete variable domain reads GAGVSQSPSNKVTEKGKDVELRCDPISGHTALYWYRQSLGQGLEFLIYFQGNSAPDKSGLPSDRFSAERTGGSVSTLTIQRTQQEDSAVYLCASGRQGNSPLHFGNGTRLTVT.

This chain links TRBV12-3 or TRBV12-4 with TRBJ1-5; D perhaps matches TRBD1 (6 bases). This CDR3 is 15 amino acids long. Trimming removed 5 bases from V and 0 bases from J, with 11 bases in between. The CDR3 reads CASSTQGDSNQPQHF. As DNA, the CDR3 is TGTGCCAGCAGTACACAGGGAGATAGCAATCAGCCCCAGCATTTT.